The clone carrying this TCR beta chain was recorded a few times. The data belong to a study of blood T cell repertoires in COVID-19. Study-level information: T cells, B-cell-depleted T cells, or PBMCs provided the cDNA or gDNA that served as material.

Original analysis: Reference gene primer amplification gave estimated nucleated cell counts. Assay: immunoSEQ multiplex PCR; the TCRdb copy retains only in-frame clones and omits some. The DNA gave D and trimming, while V, J and clone size come from that table. The sample yields about 29,000 clones, over 70% seen once. The sample was peripheral blood. The sequence was obtained from an older woman with acute or convalescent COVID-19.

In DNA form, the CDR3 reads TGTGCCAGTAGTTATAATCGCAATCAGCCCCAGCATTTT. It translates to CASSYNRNQPQHF. This chain connects TRBV19 to TRBJ1-5; D ambiguous. V shed 5 bases and J shed 2 bases, with 7 bases lying between them. Per the germline V gene, CDR1 is LNHDA and CDR2 is SQIVND (reference sequence). The CDR3 runs 13 residues. Full variable domain (outside the CDR3, taken from reference TRBV19 and TRBJ1-5): DGGITQSPKYLFRKEGQNVTLSCEQNLNHDAMYWYRQDPGQGLRLIYYSQIVNDFQKGDIAEGYSVSREKKESFPLTVTSAQKNPTAFYLCASSYNRNQPQHFGDGTRLSIL.